These 23 T cell receptor beta chains share one sample of origin, sequenced in a study of blood T cell repertoires in COVID-19. Some clones are missing from TCRdb's copy, which holds only in-frame ones; the method was immunoSEQ multiplex PCR. The sample contains fewer than 250,000 clones, about 83% of which appear only once. Sample: PBMCs or T cells enriched from blood (not recorded which). These receptors all come from a woman in her forties or fifties who had recovered from COVID-19.

V is TRBV5-1 and J is TRBJ1-5; D perhaps matches TRBD1 (5 bases). The CDR3 extends over 16 amino acids. Trimming shortened V by 2 bases and J by 0 bases, and 12 bases separated the two germline ends. Germline V gene sequence: CDR1 SGHRS, CDR2 YFSETQ. In DNA, the CDR3 is TGCGCCAGCAGCTTCCTTCCGGGGGATAGCAATCAGCCCCAGCATTTT. It yields the protein CASSFLPGDSNQPQHF.

The chain joins TRBV7-9 to TRBJ2-1; 8 nucleotides match TRBD2. The V and J ends lost 2 bases and 8 bases, in that order; junction bases with no gene match: 8. CDR1 and CDR2 from the germline V gene are SEHNR and FQNEAQ (reference sequence). The length of the CDR3 is 15 residues. The CDR3 loop is CASSLYSGRDDEQFF. The CDR3 bases are TGTGCCAGCAGCTTATACAGCGGGAGAGACGATGAGCAGTTCTTC.

CDR3 residues: CASSAPGLNSNQPQHF. CDR3 nucleotides: TGTGCCAGCTCAGCCCCGGGACTCAATAGCAATCAGCCCCAGCATTTT. The rearrangement uses TRBV18 and TRBJ1-5; D is possibly TRBD1 (5 bases). The CDR3 has 16 residues. CDR1 is KGHSH and CDR2 is LQKENI in the germline V gene. V lost 5 bases and J lost 0, with 14 bases in between.

V usage is TRBV18 and J usage is TRBJ1-4; no reliable D call. Trimming took 4 bases from V and 6 from J, leaving 9 bases between them. Germline V lookup: CDR1 KGHSH, CDR2 LQKENI. The CDR3 runs to 13 residues. This chain's CDR3 is CASSQGVDEKLFF. CDR3 nucleotides: TGTGCCAGCTCACAGGGAGTTGATGAAAAACTGTTTTTT.

V usage is TRBV30 and J usage is TRBJ1-2; no reliable D call. V was shortened by 3 bases and J by 1 base, with 3 bases between the two germline ends. The germline V gene has CDR1 GTSNPN and CDR2 SVGIG (reference sequence). The CDR3 covers 11 residues. DNA for the CDR3: TGTGCCTGGAGCCATAACTATGGCTACACCTTC. Its translation is CAWSHNYGYTF.

This sequence joins TRBV7-3 and TRBJ2-7; 7 bases are shared with TRBD2. Germline V gene lookup returns CDR1 SGHTA and CDR2 FQGTGA. This CDR3 comprises 15 residues. V trimming: 2 bases; J trimming: 0 bases; junction bases outside the gene matches: 4. CDR3 in amino acids: CASSLLAESSYEQYF. In DNA, the CDR3 is TGTGCCAGCAGCTTACTAGCGGAGAGCTCCTACGAGCAGTACTTC.

The chain combines TRBV18 with TRBJ1-2; 11 bases agree with TRBD1. The junction had 2 bases not matched to a gene; V was cut back by 0 bases and J by 5 bases. This CDR3 is 15 amino acids long. Germline V gene data show CDR1 as KGHSH and CDR2 as LQKENI. The CDR3 DNA is TGTGCCAGCTCACCACCCGGGACAGGGGGGTATGGCTACACCTTC. This codes for CASSPPGTGGYGYTF.

The chain carries TRBV28 and TRBJ2-7; unclear D gene. CDR3 length: 12 residues. Germline V gives CDR1 MDHEN, CDR2 SYDVKM. Trimming shortened V by 10 bases and J by 4 bases, and 14 bases separated the two germline ends. CDR3 in DNA: TGTGCCACCGGTACTCAAACTTACGAGCAGTACTTC. The encoded protein is CATGTQTYEQYF.

The chain joins TRBV6-5 to TRBJ2-2, with a tentative D call TRBD1 (5 bases). This CDR3 region has 15 residues. Between the trimmed V and J ends, which lost 0 bases and 5 bases, there was a span of 10 bases. The germline CDR1 and CDR2 sequences are MNHEY and SVGAGI. The CDR3 spells CASSYSNAGTGELFF. The CDR3 DNA sequence: TGTGCCAGCAGTTACTCGAACGCAGGGACCGGGGAGCTGTTTTTT.

The chain is built from TRBV7-9 and TRBJ2-1, with a tentative D call TRBD2 (5 bases). V lost 1 base to trimming and J lost 2 bases, with 6 bases between them. The CDR3 length is 14 residues. Germline V gene data show CDR1 as SEHNR and CDR2 as FQNEAQ (reference sequence). For the CDR3, the DNA is TGTGCCAGCAGCTTAGGCGGGCCCTACAATGAGCAGTTCTTC. Translated, it gives CASSLGGPYNEQFF.

This clone appeared a few times. CDR3 in DNA: TGTGCCAGCAGCCAAGGGGGTGACCTGGGGCAGTTCTTC. Translating gives CASSQGGDLGQFF. The chain is built from TRBV7-2 and TRBJ2-1; weak D call: TRBD1 (6 bases). Trimming cost V 5 bases and J 12 bases, with 17 bases left between them. The CDR3 length is 13 residues. The germline V gene has CDR1 SGHTA and CDR2 FQGNSA.

The chain is built from TRBV6-2 or TRBV6-3 and TRBJ1-5; a possible D gene is TRBD1 (5 bases). Germline loops: CDR1 MNHEY, CDR2 SVGEGT. This CDR3 contains 14 residues. Trimming shortened V by 6 bases and J by 2 bases, and 11 bases separated the two germline ends. The CDR3 bases are TGTGCCAGCAGCCGGGCGGGGGGCAATCAGCCCCAGCATTTT. This gives the protein CASSRAGGNQPQHF.

The chain combines TRBV19 with TRBJ2-3; possibly TRBD2 for D (6 bases). CDR3 size: 15 residues. CDR1 is LNHDA, CDR2 SQIVND, per germline (reference sequence). Trimming pared 3 bases from V and 0 bases from J, leaving 10 bases between. The CDR3 DNA reads as TGTGCCAGTAGTATTTCTGGGACTAGCACAGATACGCAGTATTTT. Residues: CASSISGTSTDTQYF.

J is TRBJ2-5 and V is TRBV7-9, with TRBD2 identical over 9 bases. After removal of 3 bases from V and 2 bases from J, the junction contained 4 bases not matched to a gene. The germline gives CDR1 SEHNR, CDR2 FQNEAQ (reference sequence). The CDR3 contains 15 residues. CDR3 loop: CASSLASGIQETQYF. The CDR3 DNA follows: TGTGCCAGCAGCTTGGCTAGCGGGATACAAGAGACCCAGTACTTC.

The gene calls are TRBV5-1 and TRBJ2-2; maybe TRBD2 (5 bases). Germline V CDR1 and CDR2: SGHRS, YFSETQ. The CDR3 consists of 15 residues. The germline V and J ends were trimmed by 0 bases and 6 bases, with 12 bases remaining between them. The CDR3, as DNA: TGCGCCAGCAGCTTGGGAAGGTGGGGAGCCGGGGAGCTGTTTTTT. As protein: CASSLGRWGAGELFF.

The chain employs TRBV28 and TRBJ1-5; TRBD1 aligns across 9 bases. Per germline, CDR1 MDHEN and CDR2 SYDVKM. CDR3 size: 16 residues. With 3 bases clipped from V and 5 bases from J, the junction kept 8 bases outside the gene matches. The CDR3 DNA follows: TGTGCCAGCAGTTTGCTCGGGACAGGGTGGGATCAGCCCCAGCATTTT. Its protein is CASSLLGTGWDQPQHF.

The chain recombines TRBV6-4 with TRBJ2-2; D is possibly TRBD2 (5 bases). Per the germline V gene, CDR1 is MRHNA and CDR2 is SNTAGT. The V end was cut by 7 bases, the J end by 2 bases, with 11 bases between. CDR3 length: 14 amino acids. The CDR3 loop is CASIKEANTGELFF. The CDR3 bases are TGTGCCAGCATTAAGGAGGCTAACACCGGGGAGCTGTTTTTT.

This chain connects TRBV7-3 to TRBJ2-5; 11 bases are a match to TRBD1. Losses at the gene ends were 5 bases for V and 1 base for J; bases not matched to a gene: 3. The CDR3 sequence is 15 residues long. Germline V gene data show CDR1 as SGHTA and CDR2 as FQGTGA. The CDR3 spells CASSGTGGPQETQYF. Here the CDR3 DNA reads TGTGCCAGCAGCGGGACAGGGGGTCCCCAAGAGACCCAGTACTTC.

The CDR3 reads CATVGRRTGGSSGNTIYF. The CDR3 DNA reads as TGTGCCACCGTGGGCCGCAGGACTGGGGGCAGCTCTGGAAACACCATATATTTT. This chain uses TRBV21-1 with TRBJ1-3; the table's TRBD1 call for D was not verified on the DNA. TRBV21-1 is a pseudogene locus. The CDR3 covers 18 residues.

The chain has TRBV4-3 and TRBJ1-5; 7 nucleotides line up with TRBD1. V lost 1 base to trimming and J lost 9 bases; unmatched junction nucleotides: 9. The V gene's germline CDR1 is LGHNA and CDR2 YSLEER. This CDR3 has 15 residues. CDR3 DNA sequence: TGCGCCAGCAGCCAAGGAGGGGGCCGGGATGGGCCCCAGCATTTT. Protein: CASSQGGGRDGPQHF.

The chain employs TRBV5-1 and TRBJ2-5; D is unclear. This CDR3 comprises 13 residues. CDR1 and CDR2 from the germline V gene are SGHRS and YFSETQ. The V and J ends lost 1 base and 4 bases respectively, with 8 bases between them. CDR3 region: CASSLFAGETQYF. The DNA for the CDR3 is TGCGCCAGCAGCTTGTTTGCCGGAGAGACCCAGTACTTC.

This clone was observed a few times. The V and J genes are TRBV9 and TRBJ1-5; 8 bases are a match to TRBD1. CDR3 size: 15 residues. Germline values: CDR1 SGDLS, CDR2 YYNGEE. J was trimmed by 7 bases and V by 2 bases; bases with no gene match: 8. CDR3 DNA sequence: TGTGCCAGCAGCGTCGCAGGGGGCGCATGGCAGCCCCAGCATTTT. Protein product: CASSVAGGAWQPQHF.

The chain has TRBV9 and TRBJ2-7; D ambiguous. Germline lookup yields CDR1 SGDLS and CDR2 YYNGEE. The V and J ends lost 0 bases and 2 bases respectively, with 9 bases between them. CDR3 size: 14 residues. CDR3 in DNA: TGTGCCAGCAGCGTAGCAGCAGGAACCTACGAGCAGTACTTC. Its protein is CASSVAAGTYEQYF.